This TCR beta chain came from a study of Ad26.COV2.S vaccination and SARS-CoV-2 variants. Treatment in this sample: roughly 18 received Ad26.COV2.S at low or high dose, single or two shots; five or six received placebo; per-sample allocation not given. Sampling was performed 63 days after the first vaccine or placebo injection. Wuhan-strain SARS-CoV-2 spike was expressed by the Ad26 vector that made up the vaccine. General observations from the study: Greater spike-specific TCR breadth was seen in vaccine recipients than in placebo recipients. Measures of TCR breadth and depth may have fallen short of total T cell responses. Considerable breadth of spike-specific CD8+ and CD4+ T cell responses has reportedly been documented following vaccination.

Comments on this clone: Its specificity is not known.

Profiled with immunoSEQ multiplex PCR; TCRdb holds only in-frame clones, not every one. This table holds some 250,000 clones, around 87% found once. Trimming cost V 8 bases and J 8 bases, with 12 bases left between them. This CDR3 has 11 residues. The germline gives CDR1 MGHDK, CDR2 SYGVNS. The chain joins TRBV25-1 to TRBJ1-2, with no clear D. The sample in question was peripheral blood, obtained in a trial of Ad26.COV2.S vaccine versus placebo. The TCR comes from a person between 18 and 60 years old who received the Ad26.COV2.S COVID-19 vaccine or a placebo. CDR3 sequence: CASQEGGGYTF. CDR3 DNA: TGTGCCAGCCAAGAGGGTGGAGGCTACACCTTC.